The present TCR beta chain was sequenced within a study of blood T cell repertoires in COVID-19. The CDR3 is made up of 18 amino acids. J was trimmed by 0 bases and V by 7 bases; bases with no gene match: 10. Germline assignment: CDR1 LGHDT and CDR2 YNNKEL (reference sequence). Produced via immunoSEQ multiplex PCR; TCRdb's table is partial and in-frame only. The sample lists roughly 150,000 clones, around 82% occurring once. The TCR comes from a man in his 60s with active or convalescent COVID-19. The V and J genes are TRBV3-1 (or the pseudogene TRBV3-2) and TRBJ2-6; 9 bases are a match to TRBD1. Sequencing used peripheral blood. This CDR3 is CASNRQGVPFSGANVLTF. The CDR3 DNA follows: TGTGCCAGCAACCGACAGGGGGTTCCCTTCTCTGGGGCCAACGTCCTGACTTTC.